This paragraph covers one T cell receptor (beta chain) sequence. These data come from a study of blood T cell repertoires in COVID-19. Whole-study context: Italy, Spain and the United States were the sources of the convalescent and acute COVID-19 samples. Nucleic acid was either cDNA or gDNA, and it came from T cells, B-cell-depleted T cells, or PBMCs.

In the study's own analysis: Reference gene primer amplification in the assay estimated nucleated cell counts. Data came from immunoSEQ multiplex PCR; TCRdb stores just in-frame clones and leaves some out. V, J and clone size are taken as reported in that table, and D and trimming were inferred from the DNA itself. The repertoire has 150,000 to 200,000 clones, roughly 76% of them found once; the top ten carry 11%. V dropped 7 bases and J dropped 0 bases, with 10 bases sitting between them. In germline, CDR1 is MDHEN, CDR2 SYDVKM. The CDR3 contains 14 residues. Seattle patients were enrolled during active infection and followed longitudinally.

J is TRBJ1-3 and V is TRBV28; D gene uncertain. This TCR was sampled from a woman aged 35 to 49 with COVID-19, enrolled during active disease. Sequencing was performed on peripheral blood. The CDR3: CASTSASSGNTIYF. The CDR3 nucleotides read TGTGCCAGCACTTCAGCGAGCTCTGGAAACACCATATATTTT. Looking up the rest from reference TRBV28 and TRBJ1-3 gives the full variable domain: DVKVTQSSRYLVKRTGEKVFLECVQDMDHENMFWYRQDPGLGLRLIYFSYDVKMKEKGDIPEGYSVSREKKERFSLILESASTNQTSMYLCASTSASSGNTIYFGEGSWLTVV.